This T cell receptor (beta chain) comes out of a study of blood T cells in healthy people across ages. With 2 bases removed from V and 4 bases from J, the gap between germline ends came to 9 bases. This CDR3 contains 12 residues. Germline CDR1 is DFQATT and CDR2 is SNEGSKA (reference sequence). In its sample, this clonotype was seen a few times. Primers used in a second PCR of about 7 to 12 cycles were a sample-barcoded 5' primer and a J-beta primer mix. A single record per CDR3 protein comes from TCRdb applying MiXCR to the 5' RACE reads. Here the sample spans over 1,300,000 distinct CDR3 sequences, 59% being singletons.

This clonotype was sampled from a man aged 18 to 35 in good health. The chain has TRBV20-1 and TRBJ2-7, with D perhaps given as TRBD1 or TRBD2 (5 bases each). The source material was blood. The CDR3 DNA is TGCAGTGCTAGATTGGGGGTTTACGAGCAGTACTTC. Its protein is CSARLGVYEQYF.